A single sample gave rise to the 25 T cell receptor beta chains below, sequenced in a study of CD8+ T cells in alopecia areata. cDNA reverse transcribed from extracted RNA served as the sequencing template. Method: immunoSEQ multiplex PCR; TCRdb's copy keeps in-frame clones and lacks some. The record shows about 270,000 clones for this sample, with no singletons present. Cutaneous lymph nodes were pooled and cells sorted by CD4, CD8alpha, NKG2D, NKG2ACE and more. The sample taken for sequencing was CD4+ T cells sorted from a lymph node. Receptors originate from a C3H/HeJ mouse with alopecia areata. The strain's MHC haplotype is H2-k.

In its sample, this clone was seen a few times. One junction end disagrees with the germline gene, perhaps due to a read error. The listed genes are named as in mouse. The CDR3 end is not reached by the read, which stops 4 residues before it; the germline J gene fills it in. The chain uses TRBV31 and TRBJ2-1, with D possibly TRBD2 on 6 matching bases. The CDR3 is 13 amino acids. Per the germline V gene, CDR1 is GKSSPN and CDR2 is SITVG. The DNA read from the CDR3 is TGTACCTGGAGTCTACTGGGTCCCGCT. Translated, it gives CTWSLLGPA. The whole CDR3 protein reads CTWSLLGPAEQFF.

As to this clone: Mouse names are used for the genes. The read terminates 4 residues before the CDR3 end, so the remaining end is supplied by the germline J gene. V gene TRBV19 combines with J gene TRBJ1-2; D might be TRBD1 (6 bases). Trimming took off 7 bases at V and 4 bases at J, with 14 bases between the two ends. CDR1 FNHDT and CDR2 SITEND come from the germline V gene (reference sequence). The CDR3 is made up of 13 amino acids. The CDR3 here is CASRGGLFSDYTF. The sequenced part of the CDR3 DNA is TGTGCCAGCCGAGGGGGGCTTTTCTCC.

On this clone itself: Genes and germline are mouse. The read halts 4 residues ahead of the CDR3 end, with the missing end drawn from the germline J gene. The chain combines TRBV4 with TRBJ2-1; no firm D call. The germline V gene has CDR1 LGHDT and CDR2 YNNKQL (reference sequence). V dropped 3 bases and J dropped 1 base, with 4 bases sitting between them. The length of the CDR3 is 13 residues. CDR3 protein: CASSYGNYAEQFF. The CDR3 bases that were read are TGTGCCAGCAGCTATGGGAACTATGCT.

This clone showed up just a few times. Gene names denote mouse genes. The read gets to within 4 residues of the CDR3 end, and the germline J gene fills in the rest. Additional DNA sequences in this sample encode the identical CDR3. V and J are TRBV13-1 and TRBJ1-2, with 8 positions matching TRBD1. The CDR3 totals 14 residues. After removal of 5 bases from V and 0 bases from J, the junction contained 3 bases not matched to a gene. Germline CDR1 and CDR2: NSHNY and SYGAGN. CDR3 DNA (partial): TGTGCCAGCAGCGGGACAGGCCCAAACTCC. Amino acid sequence: CASSGTGPNS. The whole CDR3 reads CASSGTGPNSDYTF.

With respect to this clone: Gene names are the mouse ones. The CDR3 extends 3 residues past the end of the read, so its final part is completed from the germline J gene. The V call is TRBV13-3, the J call TRBJ1-6; 7 bases agree with TRBD1. TRBJ1-6 is placed among ORFs of uncertain function. The CDR3 is 14 amino acids. The germline CDR1 and CDR2 sequences are NNHDY and SYVADS. The V segment lost 3 bases and the J segment 4 bases; nucleotides outside the gene matches: 1. CDR3 DNA, as far as it was read: TGTGCCAGCAGTGGGGACAGATATAATTCGCCC. Residues: CASSGDRYNSP. The full CDR3 reads CASSGDRYNSPLYF.

As for this clone: The gene symbols are mouse symbols. With the read ending 4 residues before the CDR3 end, the germline J gene is used to fill in that end. V gene TRBV5 combines with J gene TRBJ2-7; TRBD2 matches 10 bases. Germline V gene data show CDR1 as LGHNA and CDR2 as YNLKQL (reference sequence). The CDR3 is made up of 15 amino acids. Trimming took 4 bases from V and 2 from J; bases not matched to a gene: 5. The CDR3 here is CASSPRDWGPYEQYF. CDR3 bases read: TGTGCCAGCAGCCCCCGGGACTGGGGTCCCTAT.

This clone occurred a few times. Any gene name here is a mouse gene name. The read ends 4 residues before the CDR3 terminus; that terminus is restored from the germline J gene. The same CDR3 arises from other DNA sequences in this sample as well. This chain links TRBV19 with TRBJ2-3; D remains unclear. Germline lookup yields CDR1 FNHDT and CDR2 SITEND (reference sequence). This CDR3 is built from 14 residues. Trimming stripped 2 bases from V and 0 bases from J, with 7 bases between. The part of the CDR3 DNA that was read is TGTGCCAGCAGTATCAGATCTAGTGCAGAA. It specifies CASSIRSSAE. The full CDR3 reads CASSIRSSAETLYF. Full variable domain (outside the CDR3, taken from reference TRBV19 and TRBJ2-3): GGIITQTPKFLIGQEGQKLTLKCQQNFNHDTMYWYRQDSGKGLRLIYYSITENDLQKGDLSEGYDASREKKSSFSLTVTSAQKNEMAVFLCASSIRSSAETLYFGSGTRLTVL.

This clone has a handful of counts. Gene names and germline match the mouse. Read coverage stops 4 residues before the CDR3 terminus; the germline J gene supplies the remainder. The V gene is TRBV13-1, the J gene TRBJ2-7; 11 nucleotides line up with TRBD2. Per germline, CDR1 NSHNY and CDR2 SYGAGN. The CDR3 consists of 13 residues. The CDR3 sequence is CASKTGGGYEQYF. The part of the CDR3 DNA that was read is TGTGCCAGCAAGACTGGGGGGGGATAT.

About this clone: Here the gene names and germline are mouse. The CDR3 end is not reached by the read, which stops 4 residues before it; the germline J gene fills it in. V and J are TRBV13-1 and TRBJ1-2; 10 bases agree with TRBD1. This CDR3 has 15 amino acids. V lost 3 bases and J lost 4; bases outside the gene matches: 6. The germline gives CDR1 NSHNY, CDR2 SYGAGN. CDR3 bases read: TGTGCCAGCAGTGGCCGGGACAGGGGTGCCTCC. Its translation is CASSGRDRGAS. The whole CDR3 protein is CASSGRDRGASDYTF.

This clone was seen only a few times. Mouse gene names and germline throughout. The CDR3 loop reads CTCSAQGRGNTEVFF. The part of the CDR3 DNA that was read is TGCACCTGCAGTGCCCAGGGGAGGGGAAACACA. The chain combines TRBV1 with TRBJ1-1, with D possibly being TRBD1 (6 bases). The read terminates 4 residues before the CDR3 end, so the remaining end is supplied by the germline J gene. There are 15 residues in the CDR3. Germline assignment: CDR1 NSQYPW and CDR2 LRSPGD (reference sequence). V gave up 3 bases and J gave up 1 base, with 12 bases separating them.

Note on this clone: Gene names refer to mouse genes. With the read ending 4 residues before the CDR3 end, the germline J gene is used to fill in that end. The chain couples TRBV13-1 to TRBJ2-5, with 9 bases matching TRBD2. This CDR3 has 16 residues. Trimming cost V 3 bases and J 1 base; bases outside gene matches: 6. Germline V gives CDR1 NSHNY, CDR2 SYGAGN. The CDR3 sequence is CASSGSTGGHQDTQYF. The covered CDR3 bases are TGTGCCAGCAGTGGGTCCACTGGGGGGCACCAAGAC.

This clone was seen only a few times. Gene names are mouse gene names. The read terminates 4 residues ahead of where the CDR3 ends, so the germline J gene completes it. The chain recombines TRBV1 with TRBJ1-2; D possibly corresponds to TRBD1 (6 bases). The CDR3 runs 15 residues. Germline V lookup: CDR1 NSQYPW, CDR2 LRSPGD (reference sequence). The V and J ends lost 2 bases and 0 bases respectively, with 10 bases between them. The CDR3 DNA, read in part, is TGCACCTGCAGTGCAATCAGGGGTGCAAACTCC. Translating gives CTCSAIRGANS. The entire CDR3 reads CTCSAIRGANSDYTF.

To note about this clone: Gene names are mouse gene names. The read ends 4 residues early relative to the CDR3; the germline J gene fills the gap. Other DNA sequences within the sample encode an identical CDR3. The J gene is TRBJ2-5, the V gene TRBV19; 7 nucleotides match TRBD1. The CDR3 length is 14 residues. V lost 3 bases, J lost 2 bases, and 3 bases stayed unmatched. Germline V gene sequence: CDR1 FNHDT, CDR2 SITEND (reference sequence). This chain's CDR3 is CASSRQGGQDTQYF. The sequenced CDR3 bases are TGTGCCAGCAGTAGACAGGGCGGCCAAGAC.

This clone turned up a few times. Germline and genes here are mouse. The read falls 4 residues short of the CDR3 end, and the missing part is taken from the germline J gene. The chain recombines TRBV12-1 with TRBJ2-3, with D perhaps matching TRBD2 (6 bases). CDR3 length: 15 residues. Germline V CDR1 and CDR2: SGHSN, HYEKVE. V shed 0 bases and J shed 0 bases, with 9 bases lying between them. CDR3 DNA (partial): TGTGCCAGCTCTCTCGACGGGGGGAGTGCAGAA. Translation: CASSLDGGSAE. The full CDR3 reads CASSLDGGSAETLYF. The variable domain in full, with the rest retrieved from reference TRBV12-1 and TRBJ2-3, is DSGVVQSPRHIIKEKGGRSVLTCIPISGHSNVVWYQQTLGKELKFLIQHYEKVERDKGFLPSRFSVQQFDDYHSEMNMSALELEDSAMYFCASSLDGGSAETLYFGSGTRLTVL.

This clone was found a few times. Germline and genes: mouse. The CDR3 extends 4 residues past the end of the read, so its final part is completed from the germline J gene. The sample holds other DNA sequences that translate to the same CDR3. This chain connects TRBV1 to TRBJ2-5; 11 bases align to TRBD2. The ends lost 1 base at V and 3 bases at J; junction bases unmatched: 3. Germline CDR1 NSQYPW, CDR2 LRSPGD (reference sequence). This CDR3 region has 16 residues. CDR3 DNA, as far as it was read: TGCACCTGCAGTGCAGGGACTGGGGGGTCTCAAGAC. This gives the protein CTCSAGTGGSQD. The CDR3 as a whole reads CTCSAGTGGSQDTQYF.

Notes on this clone: Gene names and germline match the mouse. The observed sequence ends 4 residues before the CDR3 terminus, with the missing tail filled in from the germline J gene. This chain connects TRBV31 to TRBJ1-2, with 9 bases lining up with TRBD1. Trimming at V came to 0 bases and at J to 3 bases, leaving 5 bases not matched to a gene. CDR1 and CDR2 (germline): GKSSPN, SITVG. The CDR3 consists of 15 residues. The CDR3 region is CAWSLRTGVHSDYTF. The part of the CDR3 DNA that was read is TGTGCCTGGAGTCTTCGGACAGGGGTTCACTCC.

This clone showed up just a few times. Gene names and germline match the mouse. The read ends 3 residues before the CDR3 terminus; that terminus is restored from the germline J gene. V usage is TRBV1 and J usage is TRBJ1-6; D might be TRBD1 (6 bases). TRBJ1-6 carries the ORF label, with uncertain function. The V and J ends lost 3 bases and 4 bases respectively, with 16 bases between them. The CDR3 is 17 residues long. Germline V lookup: CDR1 NSQYPW, CDR2 LRSPGD (reference sequence). The covered CDR3 bases are TGCACCTGCAGTGCTCCCAGGGGCCCAGAATATAATTCGCCC. Translated: CTCSAPRGPEYNSP. The complete CDR3 sequence is CTCSAPRGPEYNSPLYF.

This clone was counted ten times or more. Each gene name is a mouse one. The sequenced fragment ends 4 residues before the CDR3 boundary, so the rest is inferred from the germline J gene. This chain links TRBV13-1 with TRBJ1-1; 7 bases fit TRBD1. Trimming at V came to 2 bases and at J to 0 bases, leaving 4 bases not matched to a gene. This CDR3 is 15 amino acids long. The germline V gene has CDR1 NSHNY and CDR2 SYGAGN. The covered CDR3 bases are TGTGCCAGCAGTGAAGGGACAGTTGCAAACACA. This encodes CASSEGTVANT. In full, the CDR3 is CASSEGTVANTEVFF.

This clone was counted only a few times. Mouse gene names apply. The CDR3 end is not reached by the read, which stops 4 residues before it; the germline J gene fills it in. The chain carries TRBV1 and TRBJ1-2; 12 bases agree with TRBD1. The junction had 5 bases not matched to a gene; V was cut back by 5 bases and J by 4 bases. CDR1 is NSQYPW, CDR2 LRSPGD, per germline (reference sequence). CDR3 length: 15 residues. CDR3 in amino acids: CTCSPGQGAGSDYTF. The CDR3 DNA, read in part, is TGCACCTGCAGTCCGGGACAGGGGGCAGGCTCC.

Concerning this clone: All gene names here are mouse names. Coverage ceases 4 residues before the CDR3 finishes, and the germline J gene fills in the end. This chain joins TRBV13-1 and TRBJ2-7, with D tentatively TRBD2 (7 bases). Trimming pared 4 bases from V and 0 bases from J, leaving 14 bases between. Per germline, CDR1 NSHNY and CDR2 SYGAGN. CDR3 size: 15 residues. CDR3 in amino acids: CASSRLGASSYEQYF. CDR3 bases read: TGTGCCAGCAGTCGCCTGGGGGCTAGCTCCTAT.

This clone has more than one count but fewer than ten. The gene names given are mouse names. From the germline J gene comes the end of the CDR3, since the read stops 4 residues before it. The rearrangement uses TRBV19 and TRBJ1-2; D is uncertain. This CDR3 is 13 amino acids long. Germline loops: CDR1 FNHDT, CDR2 SITEND (reference sequence). V lost 2 bases to trimming and J lost 1 base, with 6 bases between them. This chain's CDR3 is CASSIDKNSDYTF. CDR3 DNA, as far as it was read: TGTGCCAGCAGTATTGACAAAAACTCC. Variable domain in full (rest from reference TRBV19 and TRBJ1-2): GGIITQTPKFLIGQEGQKLTLKCQQNFNHDTMYWYRQDSGKGLRLIYYSITENDLQKGDLSEGYDASREKKSSFSLTVTSAQKNEMAVFLCASSIDKNSDYTFGSGTRLLVI.

This clone was observed a handful of times. Gene names are mouse gene names. The read comes to an end 4 residues before the CDR3 does, leaving the germline J gene to fill in the end. The chain employs TRBV13-2 and TRBJ2-2; perhaps TRBD1 as D (6 bases). This CDR3 region has 16 residues. CDR1 and CDR2 from the germline V gene are NNHNN and SYGAGS (reference sequence). The V end was cut by 2 bases, the J end by 2 bases, with 13 bases between. The sequenced CDR3 bases are TGTGCCAGCGGTGAGCAACAGGGAGCCAACACCGGG. Residues: CASGEQQGANTG. The complete CDR3 reads CASGEQQGANTGQLYF.

Of note for this clone: The listed genes are named as in mouse. From the germline J gene comes the end of the CDR3, since the read stops 4 residues before it. V is TRBV13-1 and J is TRBJ2-2; 13 positions agree with TRBD2. Germline CDR1 reads NSHNY; CDR2 reads SYGAGN. This CDR3 has 17 amino acids. Trimming took 1 base from V and 4 from J; bases not matched to a gene: 4. CDR3 region: CASSDRRDWGGTGQLYF. The part of the CDR3 DNA that was read is TGTGCCAGCAGTGATCGACGGGACTGGGGGGGCACCGGG.

Concerning this clone itself: The genes are named according to mouse. The missing CDR3 end, 4 residues past where the read stops, is filled in from the germline J gene. The chain recombines TRBV13-3 with TRBJ2-1; tentatively, D is TRBD1 (6 bases). The V end was cut by 0 bases, the J end by 6 bases, with 10 bases between. The CDR3 length is 14 residues. Germline lookup yields CDR1 NNHDY and CDR2 SYVADS. The part of the CDR3 DNA that was read is TGTGCCAGCAGTGATGAGGGGGAGGGTGCT. The encoded protein is CASSDEGEGA. The whole CDR3 protein reads CASSDEGEGAEQFF.

The sample holds a few counts of this clone. Gene names are the mouse ones. The read halts 4 residues ahead of the CDR3 end, with the missing end drawn from the germline J gene. V and J are TRBV5 and TRBJ2-1, with 8 nucleotides matching TRBD1. The CDR3 length is 15 residues. With 0 bases clipped from V and 6 bases from J, the junction kept 4 bases outside the gene matches. The germline V gene encodes CDR1 LGHNA and CDR2 YNLKQL (reference sequence). CDR3 bases read: TGTGCCAGCAGCCAAGATAGACAGGGGATTGCT. As protein: CASSQDRQGIA. The CDR3 reads in full as CASSQDRQGIAEQFF.